The rows below give T cell receptor beta chains drawn from one sample of a study of T cell repertoires in cytomegalovirus infection. Each CDR3 protein gets one entry after TCRdb re-called the reads with MiXCR. Here the sample spans 750,000 to 950,000 distinct CDR3 sequences, 25% to 35% being singletons. No cognate antigen is known for these TCRs. The source material was cultured CD8+ T cells from PBMCs, sampled from culture after CMV antigen stimulation. The receptors originated from a human donor in good health (CMV status not recorded). Some clones in this sample may be carry-over from other donors' samples. Both conserved end residues are part of each CDR3.

J gene	V gene	CDR3 protein
TRBJ2-7	TRBV7-8	CASSLALVGQVNDEQYF
TRBJ2-3	TRBV6-1	CASSAHKGGVSDTQYF
TRBJ2-3	TRBV19	CASSMAPTSGGSTDTQYF
TRBJ2-1	TRBV27	CASSSTGANEQFF
TRBJ2-7	TRBV6-1	CASHRGPREQYF
TRBJ1-1	TRBV20-1	CSAREKGTATEAFF
TRBJ2-1	TRBV6-6	CASSYSSLVSYNEQFF
TRBJ2-3	TRBV12-3/TRBV12-4	CASSSDRERTDTQYF
TRBJ2-3	TRBV28	CASSGSGGAEGTDTQYF
TRBJ1-5	TRBV4-1	CASSQDSGDKHF
TRBJ1-1	TRBV11-1	CASSPRGLTEAFF
TRBJ2-7	TRBV29-1	CSVQTGYSYEQYF
TRBJ2-2	TRBV2	CASPGVTGELFF
TRBJ2-2	TRBV5-6	CASGPGTSNTGELFF
TRBJ2-2	TRBV7-9	CASSSGTWDTGELFF
TRBJ2-1	TRBV12-3/TRBV12-4	CASSSLSGVDNEQFF
TRBJ1-5	TRBV27	CASSPLGADGRMQPQHF
TRBJ2-2	TRBV11-2	CASSLGVPPAGELFF
TRBJ1-2	TRBV19	CASSIRGKSGTF
TRBJ2-1	TRBV2	CATLGGSNEQFF
TRBJ1-6	TRBV7-9	CASSSTGAVYNSPLHF
TRBJ1-5	TRBV7-2	CASSLALGVNQPQHF
TRBJ2-1	TRBV2	CASSAMGVGLRDRDNNEQFF
TRBJ2-7	TRBV7-2	CASSFSTVEQYF
TRBJ1-2	TRBV25-1	CASSDSPNYGYTF
TRBJ1-2	TRBV6-5	CASLGSAENYGYTF
TRBJ2-3	TRBV27	CASTWGASGGLGLTDTQYF
TRBJ2-5	TRBV6-1	CASSYALVKRGLQETQYF